This T cell receptor (beta chain) was sequenced for a study of sequential checkpoint blockade in melanoma. Overall study context: Each arm's sequence ended with maintenance nivolumab. About 90 pretreatment tumor DNA samples were TCRβ immunosequenced.

In its sample, this clone is medium-sized. No antigen is known for it. Profiled with immunoSEQ multiplex PCR; TCRdb holds only in-frame clones, not every one. The sample holds roughly 2,000 clones, approximately 16% seen once. Study-level points and caveats: Rising tumor T-cell fraction and clonality meant about 30 times likelier benefit.

Documented treatment: randomized to nivolumab then ipilimumab (arm A) or the reverse (arm B). Patients had received no earlier DNA-damaging chemotherapy. The CDR3 runs to 14 residues. Trimming took 8 bases from V and 1 from J, leaving 15 bases between them. In germline, CDR1 is SGDLS, CDR2 YYNGEE. The sample was tumor tissue (inferred from file names), taken from a patient given nivolumab and ipilimumab in sequence. V is TRBV9 and J is TRBJ1-1; D is undetermined. This sequence was found in a human donor with melanoma. CDR3: CASQPQSGNTEAFF. CDR3 DNA: TGTGCCAGTCAACCGCAGTCGGGGAACACTGAAGCTTTCTTT.